This record looks at one TCR beta chain sequence and its context. The target antigen is unknown. TCRdb fed the RT-PCR reads into MiXCR, producing one record per CDR3 protein. The sample lists around 570,000 distinct CDR3 sequences, less than 10% occurring once. Germline V CDR1 and CDR2: ENHRY, SYGVKD. The CDR3 spans 11 residues. V lost 10 bases, J lost 0 bases, and 7 bases lay in between. This sample is drawn from a study of response to subunit inactivated influenza vaccine. The study's findings and limits: New T cells are recruited in small numbers by each seasonal influenza vaccination, according to the authors' suggestion.

This sample comprised PBMCs from blood, obtained around 25 months after vaccination. The source of this sequence is a man between 50 and 70 years old who received an inactivated influenza vaccine. The rearrangement joins TRBV10-3 to TRBJ2-7, with D unclear. The CDR3 loop reads CATQSSYEQYF. In DNA, the CDR3 is TGTGCCACCCAGAGCTCCTACGAGCAGTACTTC.